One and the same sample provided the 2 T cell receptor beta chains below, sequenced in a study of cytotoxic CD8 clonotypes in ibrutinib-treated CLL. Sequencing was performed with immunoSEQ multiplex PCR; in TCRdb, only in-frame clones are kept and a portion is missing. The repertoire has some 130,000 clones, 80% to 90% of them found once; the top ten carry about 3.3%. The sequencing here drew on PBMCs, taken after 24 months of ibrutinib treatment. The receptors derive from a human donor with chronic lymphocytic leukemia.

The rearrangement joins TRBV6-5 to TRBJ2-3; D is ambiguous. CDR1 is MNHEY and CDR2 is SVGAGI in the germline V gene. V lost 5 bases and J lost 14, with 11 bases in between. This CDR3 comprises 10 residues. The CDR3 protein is CASSIPDRYF. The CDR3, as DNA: TGTGCCAGCAGTATTCCAGATAGGTATTTT.

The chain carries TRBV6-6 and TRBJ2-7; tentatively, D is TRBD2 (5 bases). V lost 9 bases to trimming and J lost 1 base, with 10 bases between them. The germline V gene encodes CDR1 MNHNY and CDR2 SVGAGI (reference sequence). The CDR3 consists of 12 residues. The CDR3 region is CASKDSSYEQYF. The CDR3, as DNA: TGTGCCAGTAAGGACTCATCCTACGAGCAGTACTTC.